The source of this TCR beta chain is a study of shared clonotypes between healthy human individuals. For the study at large: CD8 memory received one plate per donor, CD8 naive two, CD4 memory three and CD4 naive three.

Study-wide results and limits: Genetic and exposure-history diversity was limited by the few donors.

The assay was carried out at the deep level. Measured with immunoSEQ multiplex PCR; TCRdb has only the in-frame clones, and not every one. The sample holds some 2.3 million clones, approximately 93% seen once. As to this clone: Its antigen is not known.

Germline V gives CDR1 SGDLS, CDR2 YYNGEE. V lost 0 bases and J lost 6; bases outside the gene matches: 16. This CDR3 is built from 19 residues. The material sequenced was naive CD4+ T cells from PBMCs. The subset: CD45RA+ positively selected. The genes are TRBV9 and TRBJ2-2; 8 nucleotides line up with TRBD2. This clonotype originated in a man between 18 and 35 years old in good health. Some clones in this sample may be carry-over from other donors' samples. The CDR3 DNA reads TGTGCCAGCAGCGTAGCCTCGTTTCCAGCGGGAGAGGAATCCGGGGAGCTGTTTTTT. Its translation: CASSVASFPAGEESGELFF.